This TCR beta chain was captured by sequencing in a study of human T cells and chemical hapten exposure. About the study: Patients, a majority of them female, were diagnosed with alopecia areata, totalis or universalis.

CDR1 LGHNA and CDR2 YSLEER come from the germline V gene. V was shortened by 0 bases and J by 1 base, with 9 bases between the two germline ends. This CDR3 has 15 amino acids. Documented time point: patch test 1, 2 weeks after DPC sensitization. Treatment meaning: therapeutic diphenylcyclopropenone sensitization with weekly scalp DPC. Many counts were recorded for this clonotype. Each CDR3 protein is one row after TCRdb ran MiXCR on the RACE reads. Among 300,000 to 350,000 distinct CDR3 sequences listed, roughly 6.9% were seen once. The rearrangement links TRBV4-3 to TRBJ1-1; D is unclear. The sample in question was whole blood, obtained in connection with sensitization to the hapten diphenylcyclopropenone (DPC). The sequence was obtained from a woman aged 18-29 years with alopecia areata. Some clones in this sample may be carry-over from other donors' samples. The CDR3 protein is CASSQDEAGNTEAFF. For the CDR3, the DNA is TGCGCCAGCAGCCAAGATGAAGCGGGGAACACTGAAGCTTTCTTT.